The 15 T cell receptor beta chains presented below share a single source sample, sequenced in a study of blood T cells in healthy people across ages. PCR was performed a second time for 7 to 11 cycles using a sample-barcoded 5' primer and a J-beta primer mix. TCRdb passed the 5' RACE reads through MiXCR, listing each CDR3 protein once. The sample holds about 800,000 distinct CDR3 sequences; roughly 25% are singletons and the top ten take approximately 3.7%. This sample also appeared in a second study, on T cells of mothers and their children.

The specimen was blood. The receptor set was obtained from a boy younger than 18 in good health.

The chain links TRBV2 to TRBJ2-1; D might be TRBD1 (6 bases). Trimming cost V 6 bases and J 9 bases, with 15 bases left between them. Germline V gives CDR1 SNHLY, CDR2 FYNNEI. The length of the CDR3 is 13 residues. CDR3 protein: CASRTGRTSEQFF. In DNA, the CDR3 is TGTGCCAGCAGGACAGGCAGGACATCTGAGCAGTTCTTC. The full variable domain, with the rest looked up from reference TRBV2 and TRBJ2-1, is EPEVTQTPSHQVTQMGQEVILRCVPISNHLYFYWYRQILGQKVEFLVSFYNNEISEKSEIFDDQFSVERPDGSNFTLKIRSTKLEDSAMYFCASRTGRTSEQFFGPGTRLTVL.

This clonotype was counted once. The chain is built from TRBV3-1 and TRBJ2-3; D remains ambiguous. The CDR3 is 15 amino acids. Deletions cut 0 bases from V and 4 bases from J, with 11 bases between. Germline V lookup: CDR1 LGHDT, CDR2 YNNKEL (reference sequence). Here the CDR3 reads CASSQDLGFSDTQYF. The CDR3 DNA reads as TGTGCCAGCAGCCAAGATTTGGGGTTCTCAGATACGCAGTATTTT.

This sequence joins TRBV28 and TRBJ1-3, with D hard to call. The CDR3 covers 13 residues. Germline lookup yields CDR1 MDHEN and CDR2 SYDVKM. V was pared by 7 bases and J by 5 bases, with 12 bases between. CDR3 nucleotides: TGTGCCAGCACGATCGATTCCCGAAACACCATATATTTT. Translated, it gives CASTIDSRNTIYF.

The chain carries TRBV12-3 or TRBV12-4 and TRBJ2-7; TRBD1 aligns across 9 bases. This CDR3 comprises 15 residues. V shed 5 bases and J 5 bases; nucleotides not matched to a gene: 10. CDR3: CASSPRDRATHEQYF. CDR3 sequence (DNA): TGTGCCAGCAGTCCCCGGGACAGGGCGACCCACGAGCAGTACTTC.

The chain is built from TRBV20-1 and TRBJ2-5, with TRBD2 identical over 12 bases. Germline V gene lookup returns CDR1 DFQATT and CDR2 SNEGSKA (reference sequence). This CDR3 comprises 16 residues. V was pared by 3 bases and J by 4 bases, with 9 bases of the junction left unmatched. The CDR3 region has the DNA TGCAGTGCTAGGGCTAGCGGGGGGGGTTTACGAGAGACCCAGTACTTC. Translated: CSARASGGGLRETQYF.

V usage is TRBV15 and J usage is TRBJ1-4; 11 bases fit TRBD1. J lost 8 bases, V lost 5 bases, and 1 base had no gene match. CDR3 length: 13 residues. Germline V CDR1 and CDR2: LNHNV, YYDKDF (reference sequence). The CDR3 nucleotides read TGTGCCACCAGCCGGGACAGGGGGGAAAAACTGTTTTTT. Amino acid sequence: CATSRDRGEKLFF.

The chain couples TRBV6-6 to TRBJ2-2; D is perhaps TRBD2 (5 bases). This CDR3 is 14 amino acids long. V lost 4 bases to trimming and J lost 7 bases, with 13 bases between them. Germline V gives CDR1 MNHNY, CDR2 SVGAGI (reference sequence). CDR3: CASSSAGWGGELFF. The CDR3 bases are TGTGCCAGCAGTTCCGCGGGTTGGGGCGGGGAGCTGTTTTTT.

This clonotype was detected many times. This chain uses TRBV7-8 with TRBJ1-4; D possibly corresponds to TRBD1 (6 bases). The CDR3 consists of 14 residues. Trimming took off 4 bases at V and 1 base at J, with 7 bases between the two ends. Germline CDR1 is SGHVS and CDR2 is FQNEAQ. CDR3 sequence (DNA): TGTGCCAGCAGCTCACAGGGAACTAATGAAAAACTGTTTTTT. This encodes CASSSQGTNEKLFF.

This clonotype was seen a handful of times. The CDR3 reads CASSQDLVGASYTF. CDR3 bases: TGTGCCAGCAGCCAAGATTTGGTGGGGGCCAGCTACACCTTC. The chain is built from TRBV14 and TRBJ1-2; possible D gene TRBD1, 6 bases. The germline V gene encodes CDR1 SGHDN and CDR2 FVKESK. Trimming took off 0 bases at V and 9 bases at J, with 14 bases between the two ends. This CDR3 is built from 14 residues.

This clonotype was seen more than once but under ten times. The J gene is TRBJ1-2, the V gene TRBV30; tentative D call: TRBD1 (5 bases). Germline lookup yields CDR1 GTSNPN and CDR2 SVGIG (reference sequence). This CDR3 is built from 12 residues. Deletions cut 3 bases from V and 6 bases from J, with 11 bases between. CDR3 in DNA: TGTGCCTGGAGGGGGGAAGTAAATGGCTACACCTTC. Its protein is CAWRGEVNGYTF.

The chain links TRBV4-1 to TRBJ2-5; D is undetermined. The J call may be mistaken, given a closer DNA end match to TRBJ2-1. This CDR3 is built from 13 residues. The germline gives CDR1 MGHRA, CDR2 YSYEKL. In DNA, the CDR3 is TGCGCCAGCAGCCAAAATACGGGTGGTGAGCAGTTCTTC. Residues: CASSQNTGGEQFF.

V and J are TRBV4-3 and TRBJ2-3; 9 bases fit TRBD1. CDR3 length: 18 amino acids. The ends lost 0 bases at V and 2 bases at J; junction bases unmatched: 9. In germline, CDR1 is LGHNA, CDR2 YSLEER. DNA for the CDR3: TGCGCCAGCAGCCAAGATTCAGGGACAGGGTTTTCCACAGATACGCAGTATTTT. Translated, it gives CASSQDSGTGFSTDTQYF.

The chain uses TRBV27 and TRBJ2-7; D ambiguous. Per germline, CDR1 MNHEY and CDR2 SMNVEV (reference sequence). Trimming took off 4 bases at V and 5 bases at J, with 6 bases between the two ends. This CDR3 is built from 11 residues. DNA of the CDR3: TGTGCCAGCAGTTCGAACAACGAGCAGTACTTC. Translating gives CASSSNNEQYF.

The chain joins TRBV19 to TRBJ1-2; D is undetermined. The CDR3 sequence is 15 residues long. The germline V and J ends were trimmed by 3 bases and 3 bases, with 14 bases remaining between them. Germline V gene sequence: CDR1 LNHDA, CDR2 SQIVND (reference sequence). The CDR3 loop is CASSITLSADYGYTF. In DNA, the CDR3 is TGTGCCAGTAGTATCACCCTGAGCGCCGACTATGGCTACACCTTC.

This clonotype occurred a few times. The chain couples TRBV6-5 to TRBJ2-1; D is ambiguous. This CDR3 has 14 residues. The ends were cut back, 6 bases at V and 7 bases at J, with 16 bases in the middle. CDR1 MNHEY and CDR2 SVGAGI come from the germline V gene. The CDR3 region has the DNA TGTGCCAGCAGCCCCTGGGAAGGCCGAAATGAGCAGTTCTTC. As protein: CASSPWEGRNEQFF.